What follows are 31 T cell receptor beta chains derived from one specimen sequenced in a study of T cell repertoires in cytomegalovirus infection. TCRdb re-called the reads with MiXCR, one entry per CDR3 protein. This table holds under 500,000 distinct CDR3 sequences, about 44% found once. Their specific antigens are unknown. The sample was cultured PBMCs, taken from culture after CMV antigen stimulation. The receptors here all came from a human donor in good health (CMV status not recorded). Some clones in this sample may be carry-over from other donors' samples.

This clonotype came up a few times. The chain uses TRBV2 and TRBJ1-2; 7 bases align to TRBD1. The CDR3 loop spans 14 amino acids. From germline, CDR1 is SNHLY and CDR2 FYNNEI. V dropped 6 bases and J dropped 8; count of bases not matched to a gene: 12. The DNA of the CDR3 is TGTGCCAGCAGCTACAACCCAGGGGGGGGCGGCTACACCTTC. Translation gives CASSYNPGGGGYTF.

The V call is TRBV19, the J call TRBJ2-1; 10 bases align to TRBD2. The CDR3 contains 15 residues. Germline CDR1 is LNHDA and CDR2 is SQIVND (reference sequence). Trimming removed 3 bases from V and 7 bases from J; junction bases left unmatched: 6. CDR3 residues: CASSIVPGLANEQFF. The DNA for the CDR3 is TGTGCCAGTAGTATTGTCCCGGGACTAGCGAATGAGCAGTTCTTC.

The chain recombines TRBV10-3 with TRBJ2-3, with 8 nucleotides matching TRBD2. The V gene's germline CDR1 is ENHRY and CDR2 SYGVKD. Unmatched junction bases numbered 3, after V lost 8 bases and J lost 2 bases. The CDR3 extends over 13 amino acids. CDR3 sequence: CAIRGGNTDTQYF. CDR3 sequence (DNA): TGTGCCATCCGGGGGGGCAACACAGATACGCAGTATTTT.

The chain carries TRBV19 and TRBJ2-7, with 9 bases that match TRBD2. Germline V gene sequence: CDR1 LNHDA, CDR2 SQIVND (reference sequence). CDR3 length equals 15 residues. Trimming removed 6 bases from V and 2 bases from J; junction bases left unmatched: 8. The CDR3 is CASSARGGRAYEQYF. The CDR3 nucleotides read TGTGCCAGTAGCGCACGCGGCGGGAGGGCCTACGAGCAGTACTTC.

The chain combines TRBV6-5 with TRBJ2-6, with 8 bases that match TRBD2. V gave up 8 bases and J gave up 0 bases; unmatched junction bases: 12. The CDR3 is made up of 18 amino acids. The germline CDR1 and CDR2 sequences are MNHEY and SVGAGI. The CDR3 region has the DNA TGTGCCAGCTCTCGGTCGGGGGGGAAGAGCTCTGGGGCCAACGTCCTGACTTTC. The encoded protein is CASSRSGGKSSGANVLTF.

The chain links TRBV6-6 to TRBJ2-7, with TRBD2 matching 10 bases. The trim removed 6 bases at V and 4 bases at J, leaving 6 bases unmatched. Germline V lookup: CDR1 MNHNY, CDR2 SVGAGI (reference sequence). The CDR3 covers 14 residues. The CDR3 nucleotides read TGTGCCAGCAGCTCTAGCGGGGGTATGTACGAGCAGTACTTC. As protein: CASSSSGGMYEQYF.

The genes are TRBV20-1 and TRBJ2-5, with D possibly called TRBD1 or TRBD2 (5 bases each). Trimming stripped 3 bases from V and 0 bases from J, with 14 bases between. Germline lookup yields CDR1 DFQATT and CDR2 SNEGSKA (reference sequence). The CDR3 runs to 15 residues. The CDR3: CSARGPGAYQETQYF. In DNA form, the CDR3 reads TGCAGTGCTAGGGGTCCCGGGGCGTACCAAGAGACCCAGTACTTC.

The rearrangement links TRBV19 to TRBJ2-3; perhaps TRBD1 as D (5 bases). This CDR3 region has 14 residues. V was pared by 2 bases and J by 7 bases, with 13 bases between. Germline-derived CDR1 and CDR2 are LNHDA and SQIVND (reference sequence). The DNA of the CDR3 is TGTGCCAGTAGTATAAGAGACAGACCTCATACGCAGTATTTT. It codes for CASSIRDRPHTQYF.

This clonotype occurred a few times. The CDR3 loop reads CASSLARTLAKNIQYF. CDR3 DNA sequence: TGTGCCAGCAGCTTAGCGCGGACGCTAGCCAAAAACATTCAGTACTTC. The chain recombines TRBV7-8 with TRBJ2-4; D is unclear. The CDR3 spans 16 residues. The V end was cut by 0 bases, the J end by 0 bases, with 9 bases between. Germline V gene sequence: CDR1 SGHVS, CDR2 FQNEAQ.

The CDR3 sequence: CASSSYRDWYGYTF. For the CDR3, the DNA is TGTGCCAGCAGCTCATACAGGGACTGGTATGGCTACACCTTC. The chain has TRBV7-2 and TRBJ1-2; weak D call: TRBD1 (6 bases). This CDR3 region has 14 residues. The germline V gene has CDR1 SGHTA and CDR2 FQGNSA. Trimming pared 4 bases from V and 5 bases from J, leaving 14 bases between.

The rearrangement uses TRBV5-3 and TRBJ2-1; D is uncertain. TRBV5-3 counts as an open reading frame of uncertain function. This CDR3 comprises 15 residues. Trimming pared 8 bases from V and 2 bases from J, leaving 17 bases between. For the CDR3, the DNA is TGTGCCAGCAGCAGCGACTTGGTGGCCTACAATGAGCAGTTCTTC. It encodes CASSSDLVAYNEQFF.

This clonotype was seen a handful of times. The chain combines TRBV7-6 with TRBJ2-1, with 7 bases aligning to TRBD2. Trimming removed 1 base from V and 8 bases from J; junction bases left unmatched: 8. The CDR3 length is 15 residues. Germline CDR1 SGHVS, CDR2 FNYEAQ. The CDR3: CASSLVGGRGDEQFF. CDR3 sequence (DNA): TGTGCCAGCAGCTTAGTGGGCGGGAGAGGAGATGAGCAGTTCTTC.

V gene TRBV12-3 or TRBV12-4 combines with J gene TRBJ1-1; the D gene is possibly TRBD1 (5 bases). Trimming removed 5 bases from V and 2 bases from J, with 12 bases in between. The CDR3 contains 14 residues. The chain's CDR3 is CASSQGRGNTEAFF. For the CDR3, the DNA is TGTGCCAGCAGTCAAGGGAGGGGCAACACTGAAGCTTTCTTT.

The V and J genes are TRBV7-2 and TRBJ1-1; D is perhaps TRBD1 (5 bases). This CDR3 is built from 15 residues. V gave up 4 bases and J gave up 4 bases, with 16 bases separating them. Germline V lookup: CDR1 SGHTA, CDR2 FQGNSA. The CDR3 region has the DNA TGTGCCAGCAGCTCCCTTTGGGGCGCGGGCACTGAAGCTTTCTTT. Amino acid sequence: CASSSLWGAGTEAFF.

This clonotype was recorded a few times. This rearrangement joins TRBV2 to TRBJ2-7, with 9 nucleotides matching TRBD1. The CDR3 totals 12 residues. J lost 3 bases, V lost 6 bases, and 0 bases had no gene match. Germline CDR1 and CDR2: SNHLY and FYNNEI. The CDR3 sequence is CASRDRGYEQYF. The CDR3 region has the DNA TGTGCCAGCAGGGACAGGGGCTACGAGCAGTACTTC.

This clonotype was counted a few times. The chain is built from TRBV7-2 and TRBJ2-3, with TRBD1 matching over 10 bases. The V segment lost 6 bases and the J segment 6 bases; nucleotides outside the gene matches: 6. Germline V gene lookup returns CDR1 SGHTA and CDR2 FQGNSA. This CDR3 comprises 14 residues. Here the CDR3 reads CASRLDRGSDTQYF. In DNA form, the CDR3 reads TGTGCCAGCAGACTGGACAGGGGGTCCGATACGCAGTATTTT. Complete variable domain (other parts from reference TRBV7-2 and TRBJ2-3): GAGVSQSPSNKVTEKGKDVELRCDPISGHTALYWYRQSLGQGLEFLIYFQGNSAPDKSGLPSDRFSAERTGGSVSTLTIQRTQQEDSAVYLCASRLDRGSDTQYFGPGTRLTVL.

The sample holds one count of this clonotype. CDR3 amino acids: CASSQGGGGLQPQHF. CDR3 nucleotide sequence: TGCGCCAGCAGCCAAGGTGGCGGGGGCTTACAGCCCCAGCATTTT. The chain uses TRBV4-1 and TRBJ1-5, with D perhaps TRBD1 (6 bases). V was trimmed by 1 base and J by 7 bases, leaving 14 bases between them. Germline loops: CDR1 MGHRA, CDR2 YSYEKL. The CDR3 length is 15 residues.

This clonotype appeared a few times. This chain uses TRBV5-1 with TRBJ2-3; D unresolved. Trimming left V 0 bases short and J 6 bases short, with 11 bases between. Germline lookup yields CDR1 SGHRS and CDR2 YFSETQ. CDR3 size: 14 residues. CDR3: CASSLASQGDTQYF. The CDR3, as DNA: TGCGCCAGCAGCTTGGCATCCCAAGGCGATACGCAGTATTTT.

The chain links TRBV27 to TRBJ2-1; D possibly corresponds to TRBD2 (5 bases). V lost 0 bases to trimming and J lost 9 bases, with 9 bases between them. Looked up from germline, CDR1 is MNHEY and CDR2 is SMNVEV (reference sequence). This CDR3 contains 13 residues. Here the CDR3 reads CASSLSRASEQFF. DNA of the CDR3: TGTGCCAGCAGTTTATCGCGGGCGAGTGAGCAGTTCTTC.

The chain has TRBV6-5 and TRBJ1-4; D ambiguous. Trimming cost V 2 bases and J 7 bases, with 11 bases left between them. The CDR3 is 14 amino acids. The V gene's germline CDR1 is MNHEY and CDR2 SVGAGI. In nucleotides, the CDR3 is TGTGCCAGCAGTTACGCTGGGGTGGGTGAAAAACTGTTTTTT. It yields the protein CASSYAGVGEKLFF.

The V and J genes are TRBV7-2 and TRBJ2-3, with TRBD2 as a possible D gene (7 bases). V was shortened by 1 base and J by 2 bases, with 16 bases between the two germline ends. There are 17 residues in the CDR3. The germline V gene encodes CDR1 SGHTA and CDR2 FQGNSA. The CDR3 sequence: CASSLGGGLWNTDTQYF. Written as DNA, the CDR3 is TGTGCCAGCAGCTTAGGGGGGGGGCTTTGGAACACAGATACGCAGTATTTT.

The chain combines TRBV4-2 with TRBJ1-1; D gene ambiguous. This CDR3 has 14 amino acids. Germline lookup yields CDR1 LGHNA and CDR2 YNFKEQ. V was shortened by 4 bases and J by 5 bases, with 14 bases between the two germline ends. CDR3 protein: CASSPRITETEAFF. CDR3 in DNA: TGTGCCAGCAGCCCACGTATCACAGAAACTGAAGCTTTCTTT.

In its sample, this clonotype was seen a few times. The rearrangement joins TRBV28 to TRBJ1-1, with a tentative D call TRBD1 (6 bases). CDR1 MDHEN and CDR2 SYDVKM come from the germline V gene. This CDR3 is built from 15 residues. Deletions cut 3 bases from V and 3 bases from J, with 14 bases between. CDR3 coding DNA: TGTGCCAGCAGTTTTTCCGGGGCAGGGGACACTGAAGCTTTCTTT. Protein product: CASSFSGAGDTEAFF.

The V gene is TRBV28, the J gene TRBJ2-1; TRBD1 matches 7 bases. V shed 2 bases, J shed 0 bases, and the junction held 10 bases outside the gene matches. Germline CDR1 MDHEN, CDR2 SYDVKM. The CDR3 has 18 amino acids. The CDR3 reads CASSLRPRGQLSYNEQFF. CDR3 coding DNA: TGTGCCAGCAGTTTACGTCCAAGGGGACAGCTCTCCTACAATGAGCAGTTCTTC. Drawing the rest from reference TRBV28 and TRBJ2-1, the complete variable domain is DVKVTQSSRYLVKRTGEKVFLECVQDMDHENMFWYRQDPGLGLRLIYFSYDVKMKEKGDIPEGYSVSREKKERFSLILESASTNQTSMYLCASSLRPRGQLSYNEQFFGPGTRLTVL.

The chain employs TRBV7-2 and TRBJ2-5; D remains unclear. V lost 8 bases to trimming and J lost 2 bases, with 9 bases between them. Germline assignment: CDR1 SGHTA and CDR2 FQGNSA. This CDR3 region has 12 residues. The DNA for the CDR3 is TGTGCCAGCGGGCCCTTTCAAGAGACCCAGTACTTC. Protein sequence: CASGPFQETQYF.

The CDR3 region is CASSQKGYEQYF. CDR3 nucleotide sequence: TGTGCCAGCAGCCAGAAAGGCTACGAGCAGTACTTC. This chain links TRBV6-1 with TRBJ2-7; D gene ambiguous. Trimming pared 6 bases from V and 3 bases from J, leaving 9 bases between. Germline lookup yields CDR1 MNHNS and CDR2 SASEGT. This CDR3 spans 12 amino acids.

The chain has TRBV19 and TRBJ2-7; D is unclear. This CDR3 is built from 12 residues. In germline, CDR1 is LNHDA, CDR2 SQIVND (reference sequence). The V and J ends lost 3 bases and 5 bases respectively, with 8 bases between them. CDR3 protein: CASSMVGDEQYF. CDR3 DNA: TGTGCCAGTAGTATGGTCGGCGACGAGCAGTACTTC.

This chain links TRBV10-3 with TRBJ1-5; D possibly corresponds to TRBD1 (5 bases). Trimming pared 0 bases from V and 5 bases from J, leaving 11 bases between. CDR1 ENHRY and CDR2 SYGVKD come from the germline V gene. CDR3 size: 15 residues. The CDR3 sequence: CAISESGRGDQPQHF. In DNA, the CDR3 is TGTGCCATCAGTGAGTCGGGACGGGGGGATCAGCCCCAGCATTTT.

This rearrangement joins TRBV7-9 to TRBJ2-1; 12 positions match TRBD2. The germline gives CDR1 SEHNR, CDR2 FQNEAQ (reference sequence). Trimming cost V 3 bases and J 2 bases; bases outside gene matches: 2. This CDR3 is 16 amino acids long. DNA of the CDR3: TGTGCCAGCAGCTTGACTAGCGGGAGCACCTACAATGAGCAGTTCTTC. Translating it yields CASSLTSGSTYNEQFF. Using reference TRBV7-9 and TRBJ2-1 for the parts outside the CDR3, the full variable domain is DTGVSQNPRHKITKRGQNVTFRCDPISEHNRLYWYRQTLGQGPEFLTYFQNEAQLEKSRLLSDRFSAERPKGSFSTLEIQRTEQGDSAMYLCASSLTSGSTYNEQFFGPGTRLTVL.

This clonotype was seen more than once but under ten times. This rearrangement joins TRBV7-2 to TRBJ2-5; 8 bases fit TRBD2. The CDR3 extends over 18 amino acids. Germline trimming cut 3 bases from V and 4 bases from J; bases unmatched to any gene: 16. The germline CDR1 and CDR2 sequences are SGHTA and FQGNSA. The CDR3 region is CASSFGFRGGRKRETQYF. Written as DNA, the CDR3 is TGTGCCAGCAGCTTCGGTTTTAGGGGCGGGAGGAAGAGAGAGACCCAGTACTTC.

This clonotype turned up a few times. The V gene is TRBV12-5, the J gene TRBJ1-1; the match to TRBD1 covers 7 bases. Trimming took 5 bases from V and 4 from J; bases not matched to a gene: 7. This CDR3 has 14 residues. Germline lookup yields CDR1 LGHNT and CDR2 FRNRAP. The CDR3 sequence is CASGRGGAGTEAFF. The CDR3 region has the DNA TGTGCTAGTGGTAGAGGGGGCGCGGGCACTGAAGCTTTCTTT.